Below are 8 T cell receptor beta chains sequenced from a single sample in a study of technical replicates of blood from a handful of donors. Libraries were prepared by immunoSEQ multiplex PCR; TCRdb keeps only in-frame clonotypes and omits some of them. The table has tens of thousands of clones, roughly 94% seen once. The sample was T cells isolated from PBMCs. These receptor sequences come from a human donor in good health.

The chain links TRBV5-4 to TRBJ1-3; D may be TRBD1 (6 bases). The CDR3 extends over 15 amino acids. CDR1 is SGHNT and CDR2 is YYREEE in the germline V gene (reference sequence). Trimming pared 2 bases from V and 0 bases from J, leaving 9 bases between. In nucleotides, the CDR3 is TGTGCCAGCAGCTTACAGGGCATCTCTGGAAACACCATATATTTT. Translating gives CASSLQGISGNTIYF.

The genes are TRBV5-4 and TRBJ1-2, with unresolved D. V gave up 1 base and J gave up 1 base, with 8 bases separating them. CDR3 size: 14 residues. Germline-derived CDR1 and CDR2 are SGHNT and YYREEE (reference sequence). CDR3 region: CASSLRFVNYGYTF. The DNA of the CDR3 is TGTGCCAGCAGCTTGCGGTTTGTTAACTATGGCTACACCTTC.

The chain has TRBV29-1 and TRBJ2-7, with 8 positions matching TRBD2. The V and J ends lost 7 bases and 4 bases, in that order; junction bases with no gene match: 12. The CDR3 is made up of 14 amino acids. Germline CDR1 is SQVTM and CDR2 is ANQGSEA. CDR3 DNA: TGCAGCGGAGCCTCTTTGGGCGGGGGGTACGAGCAGTACTTC. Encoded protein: CSGASLGGGYEQYF.

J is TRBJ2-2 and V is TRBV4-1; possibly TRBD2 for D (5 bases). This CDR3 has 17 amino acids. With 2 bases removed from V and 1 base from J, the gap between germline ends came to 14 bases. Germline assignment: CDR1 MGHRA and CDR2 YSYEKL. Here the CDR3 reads CASSQFSRGMNTGELFF. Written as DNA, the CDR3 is TGCGCCAGCAGCCAATTTAGTAGAGGGATGAACACCGGGGAGCTGTTTTTT.

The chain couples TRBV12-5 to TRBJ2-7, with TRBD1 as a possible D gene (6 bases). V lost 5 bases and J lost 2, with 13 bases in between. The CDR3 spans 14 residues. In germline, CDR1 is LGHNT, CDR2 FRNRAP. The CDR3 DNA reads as TGTGCTAGTGGTCTCACTTCAGGGGCCTACGAGCAGTACTTC. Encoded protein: CASGLTSGAYEQYF.

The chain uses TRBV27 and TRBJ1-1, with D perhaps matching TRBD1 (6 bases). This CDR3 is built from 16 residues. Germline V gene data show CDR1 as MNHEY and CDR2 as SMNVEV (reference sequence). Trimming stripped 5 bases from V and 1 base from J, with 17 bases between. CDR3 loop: CASSLSRDTPNTEAFF. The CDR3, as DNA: TGTGCCAGCAGTCTGTCCCGGGACACACCGAACACTGAAGCTTTCTTT.

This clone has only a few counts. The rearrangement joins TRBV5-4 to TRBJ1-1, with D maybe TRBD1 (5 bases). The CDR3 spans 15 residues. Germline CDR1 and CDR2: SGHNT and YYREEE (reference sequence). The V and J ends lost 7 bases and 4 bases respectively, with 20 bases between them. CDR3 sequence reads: CASQPTLGGGTEAFF. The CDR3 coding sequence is TGTGCCAGCCAGCCTACGCTCGGGGGTGGCACTGAAGCTTTCTTT.

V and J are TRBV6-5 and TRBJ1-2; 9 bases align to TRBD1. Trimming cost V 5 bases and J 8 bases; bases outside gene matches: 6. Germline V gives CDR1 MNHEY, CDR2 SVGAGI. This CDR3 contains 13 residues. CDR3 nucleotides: TGTGCCAGCAGTCCCGGGACAGGGAACGGCTACACCTTC. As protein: CASSPGTGNGYTF.